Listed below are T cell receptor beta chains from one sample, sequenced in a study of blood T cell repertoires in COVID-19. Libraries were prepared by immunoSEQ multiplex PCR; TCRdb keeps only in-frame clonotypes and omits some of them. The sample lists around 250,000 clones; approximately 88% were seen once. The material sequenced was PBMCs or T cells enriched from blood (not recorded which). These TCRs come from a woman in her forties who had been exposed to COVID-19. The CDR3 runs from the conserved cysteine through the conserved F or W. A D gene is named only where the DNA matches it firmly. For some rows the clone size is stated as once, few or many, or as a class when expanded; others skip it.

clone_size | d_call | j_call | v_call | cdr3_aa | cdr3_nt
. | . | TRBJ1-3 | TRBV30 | CAWSVGVGNTIYF | TGTGCCTGGAGTGTAGGGGTCGGAAACACCATATATTTT
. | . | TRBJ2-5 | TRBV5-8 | CASSSPARARKTQYF | TGTGCCAGCAGCTCCCCCGCCAGGGCCCGGAAGACCCAGTACTTC
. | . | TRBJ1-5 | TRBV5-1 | CASSLDGSNQPQHF | TGTGCCAGCAGCTTGGACGGGAGCAATCAGCCCCAGCATTTT
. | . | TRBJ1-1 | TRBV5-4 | CASSLVGANTEAFF | TGTGCCAGCAGCTTGGTGGGGGCCAACACTGAAGCTTTCTTT
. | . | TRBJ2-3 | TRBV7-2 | CASSPRDTQYF | TGTGCCAGCAGCCCTAGGGATACGCAGTATTTT
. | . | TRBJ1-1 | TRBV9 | CASSTSGITEAFF | TGTGCCAGCAGCACCTCAGGGATCACTGAAGCTTTCTTT
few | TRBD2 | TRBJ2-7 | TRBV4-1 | CASSQDRGGTYEQYF | TGCGCCAGCAGCCAAGACCGGGGGGGGACCTACGAGCAGTACTTC
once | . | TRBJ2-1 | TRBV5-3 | CARSLRVRVGLNSYNEQFF | TGTGCCAGAAGCTTAAGGGTCCGGGTGGGACTGAACTCCTACAATGAGCAGTTCTTC
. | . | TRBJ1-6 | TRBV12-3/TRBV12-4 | CASKQSYPSPLHF | TGTGCCAGCAAACAAAGTTACCCTTCACCCCTCCACTTT
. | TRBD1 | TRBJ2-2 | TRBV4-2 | CASSPRKDVTGGPRRDTGELFF | TGTGCCAGCAGCCCGAGGAAGGATGTGACAGGGGGCCCCCGGAGGGACACCGGGGAGCTGTTTTTT
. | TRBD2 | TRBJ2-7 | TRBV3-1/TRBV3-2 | CASSQGLWRGGRRSYEQYF | TGTGCCAGCAGCCAAGGTCTTTGGCGGGGGGGCCGGAGGTCCTACGAGCAGTACTTC
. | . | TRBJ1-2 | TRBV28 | CASRSPSGLGYTF | TGTGCCAGCAGATCACCCTCAGGGTTGGGCTACACCTTC
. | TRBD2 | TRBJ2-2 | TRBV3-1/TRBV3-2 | CASSQGASGSGELFF | TGTGCCAGCAGCCAAGGGGCTAGCGGGAGCGGGGAGCTGTTTTTT
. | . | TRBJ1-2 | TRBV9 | CASSARGSGGYTF | TGTGCCAGCAGCGCCAGGGGTTCGGGCGGCTACACCTTC
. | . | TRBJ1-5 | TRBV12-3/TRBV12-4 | CASSPESGQPQHF | TGTGCCAGCAGCCCCGAGTCGGGGCAGCCCCAGCATTTT
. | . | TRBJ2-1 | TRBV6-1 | CASSEEGTFPPYNEQFF | TGTGCCAGCAGTGAGGAGGGCACCTTTCCCCCTTACAATGAGCAGTTCTTC